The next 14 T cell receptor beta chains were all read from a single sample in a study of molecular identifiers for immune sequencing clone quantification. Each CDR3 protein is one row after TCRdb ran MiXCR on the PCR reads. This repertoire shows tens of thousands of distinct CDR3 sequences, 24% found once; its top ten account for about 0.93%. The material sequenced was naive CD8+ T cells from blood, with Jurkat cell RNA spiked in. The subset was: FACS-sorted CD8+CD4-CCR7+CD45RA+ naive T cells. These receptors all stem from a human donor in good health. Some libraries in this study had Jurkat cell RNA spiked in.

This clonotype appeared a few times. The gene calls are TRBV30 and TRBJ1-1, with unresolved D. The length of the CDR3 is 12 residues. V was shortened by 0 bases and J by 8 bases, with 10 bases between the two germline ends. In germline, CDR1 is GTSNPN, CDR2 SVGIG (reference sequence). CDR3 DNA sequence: TGTGCCTGGAGTGTCTCGCTTCGAGAAGCTTTCTTT. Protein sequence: CAWSVSLREAFF.

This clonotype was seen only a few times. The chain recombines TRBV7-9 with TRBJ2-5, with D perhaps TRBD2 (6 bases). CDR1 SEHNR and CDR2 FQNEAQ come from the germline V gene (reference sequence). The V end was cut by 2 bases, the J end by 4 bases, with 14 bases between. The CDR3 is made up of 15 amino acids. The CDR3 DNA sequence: TGTGCCAGCAGCTTACTTGTCGGGGGAGGAGAGACCCAGTACTTC. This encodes CASSLLVGGGETQYF.

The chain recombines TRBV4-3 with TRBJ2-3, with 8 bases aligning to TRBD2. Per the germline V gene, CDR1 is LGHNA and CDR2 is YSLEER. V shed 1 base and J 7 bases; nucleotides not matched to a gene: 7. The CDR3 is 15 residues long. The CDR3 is CASSQGRGGLHTQYF. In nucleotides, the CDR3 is TGCGCCAGCAGCCAAGGCCGGGGGGGCCTTCATACGCAGTATTTT.

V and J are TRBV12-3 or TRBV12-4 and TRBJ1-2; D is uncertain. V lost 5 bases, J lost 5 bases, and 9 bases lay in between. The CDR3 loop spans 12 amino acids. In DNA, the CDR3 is TGTGCCAGCAGTGAGGGCTTATATGGCTACACCTTC. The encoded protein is CASSEGLYGYTF.

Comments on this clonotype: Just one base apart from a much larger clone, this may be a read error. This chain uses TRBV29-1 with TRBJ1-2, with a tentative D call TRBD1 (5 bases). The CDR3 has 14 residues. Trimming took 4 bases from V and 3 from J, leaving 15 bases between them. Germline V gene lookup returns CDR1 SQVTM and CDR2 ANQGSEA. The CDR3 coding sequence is TGCAGCGTTGTTTTGGACACGGACTACTATGGCTACACCTTC. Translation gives CSVVLDTDYYGYTF.

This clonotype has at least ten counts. The CDR3 nucleotides read TGTGCCAGCAGCCCTCGGACTAGCGGGGAGACCTACAATGAGCAGTTCTTC. Encoded protein: CASSPRTSGETYNEQFF. The chain uses TRBV9 and TRBJ2-1, with 12 bases that match TRBD2. The germline V gene has CDR1 SGDLS and CDR2 YYNGEE. The CDR3 sequence is 17 residues long. The trim removed 4 bases at V and 2 bases at J, leaving 7 bases unmatched.

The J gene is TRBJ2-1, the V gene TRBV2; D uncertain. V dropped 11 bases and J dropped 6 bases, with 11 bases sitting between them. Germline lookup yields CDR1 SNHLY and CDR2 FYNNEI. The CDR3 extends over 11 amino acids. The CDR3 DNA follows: TGTGCCCGCCCATACGGCAATGAGCAGTTCTTC. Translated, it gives CARPYGNEQFF.

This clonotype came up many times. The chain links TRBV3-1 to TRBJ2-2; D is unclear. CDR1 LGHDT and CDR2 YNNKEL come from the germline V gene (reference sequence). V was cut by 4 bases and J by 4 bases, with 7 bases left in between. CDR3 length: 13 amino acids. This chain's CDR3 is CASSPQSTGELFF. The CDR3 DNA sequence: TGTGCCAGCAGCCCACAGAGCACCGGGGAGCTGTTTTTT.

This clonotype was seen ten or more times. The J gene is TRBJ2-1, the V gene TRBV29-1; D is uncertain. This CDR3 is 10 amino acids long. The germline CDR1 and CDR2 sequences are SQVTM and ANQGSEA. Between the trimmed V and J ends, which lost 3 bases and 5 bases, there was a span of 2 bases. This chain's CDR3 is CSVDHNEQFF. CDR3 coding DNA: TGCAGCGTTGACCACAATGAGCAGTTCTTC.

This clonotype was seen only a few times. The CDR3 region has the DNA TGTGCCAGCAGTGATCAAGTAGCAGTTGAAGAGGTTCGGGAGCAGTACTTC. This encodes CASSDQVAVEEVREQYF. The V and J genes are TRBV6-2 or TRBV6-3 and TRBJ2-7; D is unclear. CDR3 length equals 17 residues. The germline CDR1 and CDR2 sequences are MNHEY and SVGEGT. Between the trimmed V and J ends, which lost 5 bases and 7 bases, there was a span of 27 bases.

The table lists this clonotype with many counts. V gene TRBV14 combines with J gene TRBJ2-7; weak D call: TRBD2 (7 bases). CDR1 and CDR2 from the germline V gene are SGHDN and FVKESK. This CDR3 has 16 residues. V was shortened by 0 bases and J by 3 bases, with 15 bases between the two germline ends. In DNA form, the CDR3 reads TGTGCCAGCAGCCAAGACCCCCGGGGGGCTCGCTACGAGCAGTACTTC. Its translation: CASSQDPRGARYEQYF.

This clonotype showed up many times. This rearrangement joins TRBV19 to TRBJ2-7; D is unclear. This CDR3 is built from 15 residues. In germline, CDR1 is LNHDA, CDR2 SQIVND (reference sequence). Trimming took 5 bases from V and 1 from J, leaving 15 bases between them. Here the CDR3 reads CASSPNPTGSYEQYF. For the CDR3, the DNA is TGTGCCAGTAGTCCCAACCCCACCGGGTCCTACGAGCAGTACTTC.

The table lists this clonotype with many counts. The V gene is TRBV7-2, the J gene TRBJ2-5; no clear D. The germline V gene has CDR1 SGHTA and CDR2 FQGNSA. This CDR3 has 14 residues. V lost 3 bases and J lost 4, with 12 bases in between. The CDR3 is CASSFLDIPETQYF. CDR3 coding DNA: TGTGCCAGCAGCTTCCTAGACATCCCAGAGACCCAGTACTTC. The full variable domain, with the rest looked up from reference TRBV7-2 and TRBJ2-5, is GAGVSQSPSNKVTEKGKDVELRCDPISGHTALYWYRQSLGQGLEFLIYFQGNSAPDKSGLPSDRFSAERTGGSVSTLTIQRTQQEDSAVYLCASSFLDIPETQYFGPGTRLLVL.

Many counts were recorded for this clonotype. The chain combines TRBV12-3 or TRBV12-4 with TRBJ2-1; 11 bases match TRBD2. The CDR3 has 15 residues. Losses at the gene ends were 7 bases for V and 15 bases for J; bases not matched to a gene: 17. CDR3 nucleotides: TGTGCCAGCACCTTTTCCGGGACTAGCGGCGGCGGGCCGTTCTTC. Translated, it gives CASTFSGTSGGGPFF.